These 17 T cell receptor beta chains originate from one sample sequenced in a study of cytomegalovirus exposure and HLA in healthy donors. Researchers ran the PCR with 60 Vbeta and 13 Jbeta primers. Data came from immunoSEQ multiplex PCR; TCRdb stores just in-frame clones and leaves some out. The repertoire has 120,000 or so clones, 60% to 80% of them found once; the top ten carry roughly 5%. Input material: PBMCs. The receptor set was obtained from a man aged 50-60 years in good health and CMV-seropositive.

The chain is built from TRBV5-8 and TRBJ2-5; the D is unclear. Gene TRBJ2-7 matches the end of the DNA better, so the J call may be wrong. The CDR3 runs to 12 residues. Germline CDR1 is SGHTS and CDR2 is YDEGEE. The CDR3 DNA is TGTGCCAGCAGTCTTTCCCTGAACGAGCAGTACTTC. Its protein is CASSLSLNEQYF.

V usage is TRBV10-3 and J usage is TRBJ2-2; D gene ambiguous. Per germline, CDR1 ENHRY and CDR2 SYGVKD. The V gene lost 6 bases and the J gene lost 0 bases, with 14 bases spanning the gap. This CDR3 comprises 16 residues. The CDR3 DNA reads TGTGCCATCAGACAACAGAATAACACGAACACCGGGGAGCTGTTTTTT. Translation: CAIRQQNNTNTGELFF.

The rearrangement links TRBV9 to TRBJ1-2; TRBD1 matches 9 bases. The germline V gene has CDR1 SGDLS and CDR2 YYNGEE. Losses at the gene ends were 0 bases for V and 1 base for J; bases not matched to a gene: 13. CDR3 length: 19 residues. CDR3 loop: CASSVATRGQGVGNYGYTF. In nucleotides, the CDR3 is TGTGCCAGCAGCGTAGCTACGAGGGGACAGGGCGTCGGTAACTATGGCTACACCTTC.

The chain links TRBV2 to TRBJ1-1; D might be TRBD1 (5 bases). CDR3 length: 13 amino acids. The V end was cut by 8 bases, the J end by 4 bases, with 14 bases between. Germline V CDR1 and CDR2: SNHLY, FYNNEI. CDR3 in DNA: TGTGCCAGCGGCGTCCAGGGATTCACTGAAGCTTTCTTT. It yields the protein CASGVQGFTEAFF.

The chain has TRBV7-7 and TRBJ2-7; tentatively, D is TRBD2 (7 bases). Between the trimmed V and J ends, which lost 0 bases and 0 bases, there was a span of 15 bases. The CDR3 spans 17 residues. The germline gives CDR1 SSHAT, CDR2 FNYEAQ (reference sequence). The CDR3 loop reads CASSLAPQGGGSYEQYF. The CDR3 nucleotides are TGTGCCAGCAGCTTAGCCCCACAGGGCGGGGGCTCCTACGAGCAGTACTTC.

V is TRBV6-5 and J is TRBJ1-2; possibly TRBD1 for D (5 bases). Per the germline V gene, CDR1 is MNHEY and CDR2 is SVGAGI. The CDR3 extends over 14 amino acids. The V gene lost 0 bases and the J gene lost 7 bases, with 12 bases spanning the gap. The CDR3 reads CASSYSNKQGGYTF. The CDR3 DNA is TGTGCCAGCAGTTACTCGAATAAGCAGGGTGGCTACACCTTC.

V gene TRBV5-1 combines with J gene TRBJ1-1, with D tentatively TRBD1 (6 bases). Germline-derived CDR1 and CDR2 are SGHRS and YFSETQ. Trimming took off 2 bases at V and 1 base at J, with 15 bases between the two ends. The CDR3 sequence is 16 residues long. CDR3 coding DNA: TGCGCCAGCAGCTTATTCGGGGGGCACCGGAACACTGAAGCTTTCTTT. Translating gives CASSLFGGHRNTEAFF.

This clone occurred a few times. The J gene is TRBJ1-1, the V gene TRBV18, with 7 bases that match TRBD1. Losses at the gene ends were 3 bases for V and 1 base for J; bases not matched to a gene: 2. The CDR3 totals 14 residues. CDR1 and CDR2 from the germline V gene are KGHSH and LQKENI. CDR3 region: CASSPGTANTEAFF. CDR3 sequence (DNA): TGTGCCAGCTCACCTGGGACAGCGAACACTGAAGCTTTCTTT.

This clone came up a few times. V and J are TRBV9 and TRBJ2-6; a possible D gene is TRBD1 (6 bases). This CDR3 comprises 16 residues. Germline CDR1 and CDR2: SGDLS and YYNGEE. V shed 4 bases and J shed 0 bases, with 11 bases lying between them. DNA for the CDR3: TGTGCCAGCAGCCCGAGGACAGCCTCTGGGGCCAACGTCCTGACTTTC. This sequence encodes CASSPRTASGANVLTF. Full variable domain (remainder filled in from reference TRBV9 and TRBJ2-6): DSGVTQTPKHLITATGQRVTLRCSPRSGDLSVYWYQQSLDQGLQFLIQYYNGEERAKGNILERFSAQQFPDLHSELNLSSLELGDSALYFCASSPRTASGANVLTFGAGSRLTVL.

This chain links TRBV9 with TRBJ2-2, with 7 bases lining up with TRBD2. V trimming: 7 bases; J trimming: 5 bases; junction bases outside the gene matches: 11. Germline V gene data show CDR1 as SGDLS and CDR2 as YYNGEE. This CDR3 contains 15 residues. CDR3 in DNA: TGTGCCAGCGGCAAAGCCGGACTAGGGACCGGGGAGCTGTTTTTT. Protein sequence: CASGKAGLGTGELFF.

Only one count was recorded for this clone. The chain carries TRBV30 and TRBJ1-2; the D gene is possibly TRBD1 (6 bases). The length of the CDR3 is 14 residues. Germline CDR1 is GTSNPN and CDR2 is SVGIG (reference sequence). V lost 1 base, J lost 8 bases, and 17 bases lay in between. The CDR3 nucleotides read TGTGCCTGGAGTGGCGCCGAGACAGGTGGAGGCTACACCTTC. Translation gives CAWSGAETGGGYTF.

V gene TRBV29-1 combines with J gene TRBJ2-5, with D unresolved. Trimming took off 6 bases at V and 0 bases at J, with 8 bases between the two ends. Germline V gene data show CDR1 as SQVTM and CDR2 as ANQGSEA. This CDR3 has 12 residues. The CDR3 region has the DNA TGCAGCGTGTCTACGGACCAAGAGACCCAGTACTTC. This gives the protein CSVSTDQETQYF. Based on the CDR3 plus reference TRBV29-1 and TRBJ2-5, the full variable domain is SAVISQKPSRDICQRGTSLTIQCQVDSQVTMMFWYRQQPGQSLTLIATANQGSEATYESGFVIDKFPISRPNLTFSTLTVSNMSPEDSSIYLCSVSTDQETQYFGPGTRLLVL.

This chain links TRBV6-1 with TRBJ1-5, with D tentatively TRBD1 (6 bases). Trimming removed 5 bases from V and 3 bases from J, with 8 bases in between. The CDR3 contains 13 residues. Per the germline V gene, CDR1 is MNHNS and CDR2 is SASEGT. The CDR3 DNA reads TGTGCCAGCAGTTGGACAGTCAATCAGCCCCAGCATTTT. Protein sequence: CASSWTVNQPQHF.

The chain links TRBV10-3 to TRBJ1-2; D possibly corresponds to TRBD1 (6 bases). V lost 10 bases, J lost 6 bases, and 15 bases lay in between. CDR1 ENHRY and CDR2 SYGVKD come from the germline V gene. The CDR3 loop spans 12 amino acids. CDR3: CATQATGHGYTF. The CDR3, as DNA: TGTGCCACACAAGCCACAGGGCATGGCTACACCTTC.

This clone showed up just once. The CDR3 DNA follows: TGTGCCAGCAGATCTGGACAGTCCTACGAGCAGTACTTC. Its translation is CASRSGQSYEQYF. The chain carries TRBV28 and TRBJ2-7, with D perhaps matching TRBD1 (6 bases). Germline loops: CDR1 MDHEN, CDR2 SYDVKM. The CDR3 covers 13 residues. V shed 6 bases and J shed 1 base, with 10 bases lying between them.

The V call is TRBV7-9, the J call TRBJ2-3; 7 bases line up with TRBD2. V dropped 0 bases and J dropped 3; count of bases not matched to a gene: 0. CDR3 length equals 14 residues. CDR1 and CDR2 (germline): SEHNR, FQNEAQ (reference sequence). The CDR3 spells CASSLAGGTDTQYF. The CDR3 DNA reads as TGTGCCAGCAGCTTAGCGGGGGGGACAGATACGCAGTATTTT.

This sequence joins TRBV10-3 and TRBJ2-1; TRBD2 aligns across 12 bases. Germline values: CDR1 ENHRY, CDR2 SYGVKD. This CDR3 is 17 amino acids long. V lost 3 bases, J lost 8 bases, and 11 bases stayed unmatched. This CDR3 is CAISDPSGRANSYEQFF. CDR3 DNA: TGTGCCATCAGTGACCCTAGCGGGAGGGCCAATTCATATGAGCAGTTCTTC.